Listed below are T cell receptor beta chains from one sample, sequenced in a study of OX40 agonist ivuxolimab in advanced cancers. Libraries were prepared by immunoSEQ multiplex PCR; TCRdb keeps only in-frame clonotypes and omits some of them. The sample gives some 69,000 clones, 80% to 95% of which show up once; roughly 0.27% is in the top ten. This sample comprised CD4+ or CD8+ T cells sorted from blood, obtained in a trial of the OX40 agonist ivuxolimab. The origin of the receptors is an adult with an advanced solid tumor such as melanoma, head and neck, liver or kidney cancer. CDR3s include the opening cysteine and the closing phenylalanine or tryptophan. The D gene is left open where the match is weak. Clone size is not always given. Where it is, it says once, few, many or a class for expanded clones.

abundance: -
j_gene: TRBJ1-2
v_gene: TRBV30
d_gene: TRBD1
CDR3aa: CAWSVETGYGYTF
CDR3nt: TGTGCCTGGAGTGTAGAGACAGGGTATGGCTACACCTTC

abundance: -
j_gene: TRBJ2-7
v_gene: TRBV11-2
d_gene: TRBD1
CDR3aa: CASSAQGATGARYEQYF
CDR3nt: TGTGCCAGCAGCGCCCAGGGGGCGACAGGGGCCCGTTACGAGCAGTACTTC

abundance: -
j_gene: TRBJ2-5
v_gene: TRBV10-1
d_gene: TRBD2
CDR3aa: CASSESTSGIPQYF
CDR3nt: TGCGCCAGCAGTGAGTCTACTAGCGGGATTCCTCAGTACTTC

abundance: -
j_gene: TRBJ1-3
v_gene: TRBV5-1
d_gene: TRBD1
CDR3aa: CASTNTGAAGNTIYF
CDR3nt: TGCGCCAGCACCAACACAGGGGCCGCTGGAAACACCATATATTTT

abundance: few
j_gene: TRBJ1-3
v_gene: TRBV5-4
d_gene: -
CDR3aa: CASSFSGSGNTIYF
CDR3nt: TGTGCCAGCAGCTTTTCGGGGTCTGGAAACACCATATATTTT

abundance: -
j_gene: TRBJ1-2
v_gene: TRBV10-3
d_gene: TRBD1
CDR3aa: CAISDGTGLYTF
CDR3nt: TGTGCCATCAGTGACGGGACAGGGCTCTACACCTTC

abundance: -
j_gene: TRBJ2-2
v_gene: TRBV7-6
d_gene: -
CDR3aa: CASSSMSGGELFF
CDR3nt: TGTGCCAGCAGTTCTATGAGCGGCGGGGAGCTGTTTTTT

abundance: -
j_gene: TRBJ2-7
v_gene: TRBV28
d_gene: TRBD1
CDR3aa: CASRPPGTGKYEQYF
CDR3nt: TGTGCCAGCAGACCCCCCGGGACAGGGAAATACGAGCAGTACTTC

abundance: -
j_gene: TRBJ1-5
v_gene: TRBV4-1
d_gene: -
CDR3aa: CASSRDLSNQPQHF
CDR3nt: TGCGCCAGCAGCCGAGACCTTAGCAATCAGCCCCAGCATTTT

abundance: -
j_gene: TRBJ2-5
v_gene: TRBV19
d_gene: TRBD2
CDR3aa: CASSIWTSGKRGGQETQYF
CDR3nt: TGTGCCAGTAGTATTTGGACTAGCGGAAAGAGAGGGGGGCAAGAGACCCAGTACTTC

abundance: -
j_gene: TRBJ2-5
v_gene: TRBV15
d_gene: TRBD2
CDR3aa: CATSRVKGLAGRGETQYF
CDR3nt: TGTGCCACCAGCAGAGTAAAGGGACTAGCGGGCAGGGGAGAGACCCAGTACTTC

abundance: -
j_gene: TRBJ1-3
v_gene: TRBV4-2
d_gene: -
CDR3aa: CASSQAEDAGHGNTIYF
CDR3nt: TGTGCCAGCAGCCAAGCCGAGGACGCAGGCCATGGAAACACCATATATTTT

abundance: -
j_gene: TRBJ1-1
v_gene: TRBV2
d_gene: -
CDR3aa: CASSDDRREAFF
CDR3nt: TGTGCCAGCAGCGACGACCGCCGTGAAGCTTTCTTT

abundance: -
j_gene: TRBJ2-7
v_gene: TRBV11-2
d_gene: TRBD1
CDR3aa: CASSLAGTVGEQYF
CDR3nt: TGTGCCAGCAGCTTAGCTGGGACAGTGGGCGAGCAGTACTTC

abundance: few
j_gene: TRBJ1-1
v_gene: TRBV28
d_gene: TRBD1
CDR3aa: CASSARDRKGEAFF
CDR3nt: TGTGCCAGCAGTGCCCGGGACAGGAAGGGCGAAGCTTTCTTT

abundance: -
j_gene: TRBJ2-1
v_gene: TRBV7-3
d_gene: TRBD2
CDR3aa: CASSSGLAGGPSNEQFF
CDR3nt: TGTGCCAGCAGCTCGGGACTAGCGGGAGGGCCATCCAATGAGCAGTTCTTC

abundance: -
j_gene: TRBJ2-3
v_gene: TRBV18
d_gene: TRBD2
CDR3aa: CASSPRASGSADTQYF
CDR3nt: TGTGCCAGCTCACCAAGGGCTAGCGGGAGTGCAGATACGCAGTATTTT

abundance: -
j_gene: TRBJ2-1
v_gene: TRBV6-4
d_gene: -
CDR3aa: CASSDSFGALYNEQFF
CDR3nt: TGTGCCAGCAGTGACTCTTTCGGAGCTCTTTACAATGAGCAGTTCTTC

abundance: -
j_gene: TRBJ2-7
v_gene: TRBV7-8
d_gene: -
CDR3aa: CARSQYWGSYEQYF
CDR3nt: TGTGCCCGCAGCCAGTACTGGGGTTCCTACGAGCAGTACTTC

abundance: -
j_gene: TRBJ1-5
v_gene: TRBV6-5
d_gene: -
CDR3aa: CASSPLFGNQPQHF
CDR3nt: TGTGCCAGTTCCCCCTTATTCGGCAATCAGCCCCAGCATTTT

abundance: -
j_gene: TRBJ2-3
v_gene: TRBV7-7
d_gene: -
CDR3aa: CASSQGRVADTQYF
CDR3nt: TGTGCCAGCAGCCAGGGGCGGGTCGCAGATACGCAGTATTTT

abundance: -
j_gene: TRBJ1-1
v_gene: TRBV1
d_gene: -
CDR3aa: CTSATHWDTEAFF
CDR3nt: TGCACCAGCGCAACACATTGGGACACTGAAGCTTTCTTT

abundance: -
j_gene: TRBJ2-7
v_gene: TRBV30
d_gene: -
CDR3aa: CAWSVKGGPYEQYF
CDR3nt: TGTGCCTGGAGTGTAAAGGGTGGGCCCTACGAGCAGTACTTC

abundance: -
j_gene: TRBJ2-5
v_gene: TRBV5-1
d_gene: TRBD1
CDR3aa: CASSLDRGLETQYF
CDR3nt: TGCGCCAGCAGCTTGGACAGGGGGCTGGAGACCCAGTACTTC